The 24 T cell receptor beta chains listed next were all sequenced from one sample in a study of T cell repertoires in cytomegalovirus infection. TCRdb re-derived calls from the reads in MiXCR, one entry per CDR3 protein. The repertoire has 750,000 to 900,000 distinct CDR3 sequences, around 29% of them found once; the top ten carry around 13%. These receptors' antigens are unknown. The source was cultured CD8+ T cells from PBMCs, collected from culture after CMV antigen stimulation. The receptor set was obtained from a human donor in good health (CMV status not recorded). Some clones in this sample may be carry-over from other donors' samples.

J is TRBJ1-2 and V is TRBV7-9; D unresolved. Per the germline V gene, CDR1 is SEHNR and CDR2 is FQNEAQ (reference sequence). The CDR3 covers 13 residues. V lost 1 base to trimming and J lost 8 bases, with 11 bases between them. CDR3 coding DNA: TGTGCCAGCAGCTTAGTGTTAGTGCCCGGCTACACCTTC. It yields the protein CASSLVLVPGYTF.

This clonotype was counted between two and nine times. The chain is built from TRBV27 and TRBJ2-1; D could derive from TRBD1 or TRBD2 (5 bases each). This CDR3 has 13 amino acids. Trimming took 5 bases from V and 6 from J, leaving 11 bases between them. Germline lookup yields CDR1 MNHEY and CDR2 SMNVEV (reference sequence). The CDR3 loop reads CASSPGTINEQFF. The CDR3 DNA reads TGTGCCAGCAGTCCAGGGACCATCAATGAGCAGTTCTTC.

The gene calls are TRBV4-1 and TRBJ2-2, with a tentative D call TRBD2 (6 bases). CDR1 MGHRA and CDR2 YSYEKL come from the germline V gene. The CDR3 runs to 15 residues. Trimming took off 8 bases at V and 5 bases at J, with 18 bases between the two ends. Here the CDR3 reads CASLWGEVGTGELFF. For the CDR3, the DNA is TGCGCCAGCCTGTGGGGGGAAGTTGGGACCGGGGAGCTGTTTTTT.

This sequence joins TRBV27 and TRBJ2-1; the D gene is possibly TRBD2 (5 bases). Germline V gene sequence: CDR1 MNHEY, CDR2 SMNVEV (reference sequence). The CDR3 consists of 13 residues. Trimming removed 0 bases from V and 5 bases from J, with 5 bases in between. CDR3 in amino acids: CASSLSEDNEQFF. The DNA for the CDR3 is TGTGCCAGCAGTTTATCGGAGGACAATGAGCAGTTCTTC.

The V and J genes are TRBV2 and TRBJ2-1, with 7 bases matching TRBD1. J gave up 7 bases and V 10 bases, and 16 bases lay outside the gene matches. This CDR3 has 15 residues. Germline V gene sequence: CDR1 SNHLY, CDR2 FYNNEI. CDR3 amino acids: CATDRGRGMGNEQFF. For the CDR3, the DNA is TGTGCCACCGACCGGGGCAGGGGGATGGGGAATGAGCAGTTCTTC.

The gene calls are TRBV19 and TRBJ1-1, with D uncertain. This CDR3 is built from 13 residues. Trimming shortened V by 3 bases and J by 8 bases, and 13 bases separated the two germline ends. Germline CDR1 reads LNHDA; CDR2 reads SQIVND (reference sequence). This CDR3 is CASSMAPTKEAFF. The CDR3 DNA is TGTGCCAGTAGTATGGCCCCGACAAAAGAAGCTTTCTTT. Full variable domain (remainder filled in from reference TRBV19 and TRBJ1-1): DGGITQSPKYLFRKEGQNVTLSCEQNLNHDAMYWYRQDPGQGLRLIYYSQIVNDFQKGDIAEGYSVSREKKESFPLTVTSAQKNPTAFYLCASSMAPTKEAFFGQGTRLTVV.

The rearrangement joins TRBV27 to TRBJ2-3; no clear D. Trimming pared 7 bases from V and 6 bases from J, leaving 8 bases between. There are 11 residues in the CDR3. Germline assignment: CDR1 MNHEY and CDR2 SMNVEV (reference sequence). The CDR3 nucleotides read TGTGCCAGCAAGGGATCGGATACGCAGTATTTT. Encoded protein: CASKGSDTQYF.

CDR3 in DNA: TGTGCCAGCACGGGGGGGCAGTATGGCTACACCTTC. Its translation is CASTGGQYGYTF. V and J are TRBV19 and TRBJ1-2; D is possibly TRBD1 (6 bases). V lost 9 bases and J lost 5, with 13 bases in between. This CDR3 spans 12 amino acids. Germline V gene data show CDR1 as LNHDA and CDR2 as SQIVND (reference sequence).

The CDR3 coding sequence is TGTGCCAGCAGGTCCGGAGGGGACAGGGGTAACTTGGGGGAGCAGTTCTTC. Amino acid sequence: CASRSGGDRGNLGEQFF. V usage is TRBV7-9 and J usage is TRBJ2-1; 10 bases fit TRBD1. Germline V gives CDR1 SEHNR, CDR2 FQNEAQ (reference sequence). V was pared by 6 bases and J by 10 bases, with 18 bases of the junction left unmatched. The CDR3 loop spans 17 amino acids. The full variable domain, in which reference TRBV7-9 and TRBJ2-1 provide the parts outside the CDR3, is DTGVSQNPRHKITKRGQNVTFRCDPISEHNRLYWYRQTLGQGPEFLTYFQNEAQLEKSRLLSDRFSAERPKGSFSTLEIQRTEQGDSAMYLCASRSGGDRGNLGEQFFGPGTRLTVL.

This chain joins TRBV15 and TRBJ2-3; D may be TRBD2 (5 bases). Deletions cut 0 bases from V and 2 bases from J, with 9 bases between. Germline values: CDR1 LNHNV, CDR2 YYDKDF (reference sequence). CDR3 size: 15 residues. The CDR3 is CATSREAAYTDTQYF. DNA for the CDR3: TGTGCCACCAGCAGAGAAGCGGCCTACACAGATACGCAGTATTTT.

This clonotype was observed a handful of times. The V and J genes are TRBV7-2 and TRBJ2-7; a weak D match, TRBD1 (6 bases). The V end lost 1 base, the J end lost 1 base, and 14 bases lay between the germline ends. The length of the CDR3 is 16 residues. The germline V gene has CDR1 SGHTA and CDR2 FQGNSA. CDR3 loop: CASSLGGKGQSYEQYF. Written as DNA, the CDR3 is TGTGCCAGCAGCTTAGGTGGGAAAGGACAGTCCTACGAGCAGTACTTC.

This chain joins TRBV7-6 and TRBJ2-3; unclear D gene. CDR3 length: 13 residues. V was pared by 5 bases and J by 4 bases, with 10 bases between. Germline V gives CDR1 SGHVS, CDR2 FNYEAQ. CDR3 DNA: TGTGCCAGCAGCGGCCCGGGTTCAGATACGCAGTATTTT. It translates to CASSGPGSDTQYF.

The chain links TRBV5-5 to TRBJ1-4; D is uncertain. Trimming removed 1 base at V and 6 bases at J, with 13 bases between. This CDR3 spans 15 amino acids. Per germline, CDR1 SGHKS and CDR2 YYEKEE (reference sequence). Here the CDR3 DNA reads TGTGCCAGCAGCTTGAGGGCAGGCGTCTATGAAAAACTGTTTTTT. This translates into CASSLRAGVYEKLFF.

The table lists this clonotype with many counts. The gene calls are TRBV7-2 and TRBJ1-5; TRBD1 matches at 9 bases. The CDR3 contains 14 residues. V was pared by 3 bases and J by 5 bases, with 2 bases of the junction left unmatched. Germline lookup yields CDR1 SGHTA and CDR2 FQGNSA. CDR3 coding DNA: TGTGCCAGCAGCTTGGGACAGGGCTATCAGCCCCAGCATTTT. Protein: CASSLGQGYQPQHF.

The V and J genes are TRBV12-3 or TRBV12-4 and TRBJ1-5; TRBD1 might be the D (5 bases). The CDR3 contains 14 residues. Trimming removed 6 bases at V and 1 base at J, with 10 bases between. In DNA form, the CDR3 reads TGTGCCAGCAGGAGGGACGGAAGCAATCAGCCCCAGCATTTT. This encodes CASRRDGSNQPQHF.

This clonotype was observed a handful of times. This chain joins TRBV6-1 and TRBJ2-7, with D tentatively TRBD2 (6 bases). CDR3 size: 13 residues. Trimming took off 5 bases at V and 0 bases at J, with 8 bases between the two ends. Germline assignment: CDR1 MNHNS and CDR2 SASEGT. In DNA form, the CDR3 reads TGTGCCAGCAGTACCGGGGGCTCCTACGAGCAGTACGTC. It is translated as CASSTGGSYEQYV.

The J gene is TRBJ2-1, the V gene TRBV9; D might be TRBD2 (6 bases). Trimming took off 3 bases at V and 5 bases at J, with 15 bases between the two ends. Germline lookup yields CDR1 SGDLS and CDR2 YYNGEE. This CDR3 spans 15 amino acids. The CDR3 DNA sequence: TGTGCCAGCAGCGCGGGGGACGGCCCAAACAATGAGCAGTTCTTC. Residues: CASSAGDGPNNEQFF.

The chain carries TRBV27 and TRBJ2-1; 11 bases line up with TRBD2. CDR1 and CDR2 from the germline V gene are MNHEY and SMNVEV (reference sequence). CDR3 length: 17 amino acids. The V gene end was trimmed by 5 bases and the J gene end by 3 bases; junction bases not matched to a gene: 9. The DNA for the CDR3 is TGTGCCAGCAGTCTCCTCCTAGCGGGGGGCCTCTACAATGAGCAGTTCTTC. Its translation is CASSLLLAGGLYNEQFF.

Only a few counts were recorded for this clonotype. CDR3 residues: CASSTGTGVGYTF. The CDR3 DNA reads TGTGCCAGCAGTACCGGGACAGGGGTCGGCTACACCTTC. The chain has TRBV27 and TRBJ1-2, with 10 bases that match TRBD1. The germline V gene has CDR1 MNHEY and CDR2 SMNVEV (reference sequence). This CDR3 comprises 13 residues. V lost 5 bases and J lost 8; bases outside the gene matches: 5.

This clonotype was seen a handful of times. J is TRBJ1-6 and V is TRBV7-6; 8 nucleotides match TRBD1. Germline V gene sequence: CDR1 SGHVS, CDR2 FNYEAQ. The CDR3 spans 14 residues. V dropped 5 bases and J dropped 7; count of bases not matched to a gene: 4. The CDR3 DNA reads TGTGCCAGCAGCCGGACAGGGCCCAATTCACCCCTCCACTTT. Amino acid sequence: CASSRTGPNSPLHF.

This clonotype was observed at least ten times. This rearrangement joins TRBV7-2 to TRBJ2-3, with 11 nucleotides matching TRBD2. Germline V gene data show CDR1 as SGHTA and CDR2 as FQGNSA. This CDR3 comprises 16 residues. Trimming cost V 3 bases and J 6 bases; bases outside gene matches: 8. CDR3 nucleotide sequence: TGTGCCAGCAGCTTCCTAGCGGGGGGCCCTCACGATACGCAGTATTTT. Translating gives CASSFLAGGPHDTQYF.

This clonotype occurred many times. The chain is built from TRBV7-8 and TRBJ2-1, with 13 positions matching TRBD2. The CDR3 has 17 amino acids. Trimming at V came to 2 bases and at J to 4 bases, leaving 5 bases not matched to a gene. Germline-derived CDR1 and CDR2 are SGHVS and FQNEAQ. The CDR3 DNA follows: TGTGCCAGCAGCTTATGGACTAGCGGGGGAAGGTACAATGAGCAGTTCTTC. It yields the protein CASSLWTSGGRYNEQFF.

The chain links TRBV5-5 to TRBJ1-2; 8 bases align to TRBD1. Germline lookup yields CDR1 SGHKS and CDR2 YYEKEE (reference sequence). The CDR3 sequence is 14 residues long. With 4 bases clipped from V and 8 bases from J, the junction kept 10 bases outside the gene matches. The CDR3 sequence: CASSPGNRGFGYTF. CDR3 sequence (DNA): TGTGCCAGCAGCCCCGGGAACAGGGGGTTCGGCTACACCTTC.

This clonotype has ten or more counts. The chain has TRBV9 and TRBJ2-7; 7 nucleotides match TRBD1. J was trimmed by 3 bases and V by 3 bases; bases with no gene match: 6. The CDR3 is made up of 14 amino acids. Germline V gives CDR1 SGDLS, CDR2 YYNGEE. Here the CDR3 reads CASSAGTENYEQYF. The CDR3, as DNA: TGTGCCAGCAGCGCCGGGACAGAAAACTACGAGCAGTACTTC.